The source of this T cell receptor beta chain is a study of T cells in Graves' hyperthyroidism and ophthalmopathy. This clonotype occurred a few times. Antigen specificity is unknown. Exclusion followed for patients with uncontrolled infection, other autoimmune disease, pregnancy or lactation. From RNA transcripts, TCR beta CDR3 regions were amplified. Carried out on the TCR CDR3, a first-round RT-PCR used the HTBI primer set. TCRdb itself ran the multiplex PCR reads through MiXCR, one entry per CDR3 protein. The table has some 500,000 distinct CDR3 sequences, about 15% seen once. The CDR3 runs to 16 residues. The V gene's germline CDR1 is SGHTA and CDR2 FQGTGA. V shed 4 bases, J shed 3 bases, and the junction held 7 bases outside the gene matches. Findings and caveats of the study: Before onset, ophthalmopathy was predicted by the model a median around 6.2 months earlier.

The chain recombines TRBV7-3 with TRBJ2-2, with 8 bases fitting TRBD2. The sequence was obtained from a woman in her twenties or thirties with Graves' ophthalmopathy. The sample taken for sequencing was blood. The CDR3 DNA reads as TGTGCCAGCAGCTCCGGGGGGGGGCGGTACACCGGGGAGCTGTTTTTT. Its protein is CASSSGGGRYTGELFF.